Listed below are T cell receptor beta chains from one sample, sequenced in a study of metastatic and nonmetastatic thyroid tumors. TCRdb re-processed the PCR reads through MiXCR. There are 30,000 to 45,000 clones in the sample; about 30% occur only once, and roughly 10% lies in the top ten. Sequencing was carried out using blood. The source is a male donor with papillary thyroid cancer or a benign thyroid nodule (not recorded which). Some clones in this sample may be carry-over from other donors' samples. Both conserved end residues are part of each CDR3. A D gene is named only where the DNA matches it firmly. Expanded clones get a size class; other rows say once, few or many, or leave the size out.

v_call,j_call,d_call,cdr3_length,clone_size,cdr3_nt,cdr3_aa
TRBV6-1,TRBJ2-6,TRBD1,16,-,TGTGCCAGCAACCGACAGGGCCTCTCTGGGGCCAACGTCCTGACTTTC,CASNRQGLSGANVLTF
TRBV5-6,TRBJ2-2,TRBD2,15,many,TGTGCCAGCAGCTTGGCGGGACTAGAATCCGGGGAGCTGTTTTTT,CASSLAGLESGELFF
TRBV6-1,TRBJ2-7,TRBD2,16,-,TGTGCCAGCAGTGATGCAGCGGGAGACCACCCTTACGAGCAGTACTTC,CASSDAAGDHPYEQYF
TRBV28,TRBJ2-6,-,18,few,TGTGCCAGCAGCCATCCGGGCCATCAACGCTCTGGGGCCAACGTCCTGACTTTC,CASSHPGHQRSGANVLTF
TRBV2,TRBJ1-5,-,13,-,TGTGCCAGCAGTGAAATCGGCAATCAGCCCCAGCATTTT,CASSEIGNQPQHF
TRBV12-3/TRBV12-4,TRBJ2-5,TRBD1,15,few,TGTGCCAGCAGTTTAGAACAGGGGGCGGTCGAGACCCAGTACTTC,CASSLEQGAVETQYF
TRBV4-1,TRBJ1-5,-,14,-,TGCGCCAGCAGCCAAGAGGGTAGTCGGCAGCCCCAGCATTTT,CASSQEGSRQPQHF
TRBV7-2,TRBJ2-2,-,15,-,TGTGCCAGCAGCTCAATCATGGGGGGTACCGGGGAGCTGTTTTTT,CASSSIMGGTGELFF
TRBV20-1,TRBJ2-7,-,14,-,TGCAGTGCTAGAGGCATTTGGGTTAGATTCGAGCAGTACTTC,CSARGIWVRFEQYF
TRBV27,TRBJ2-3,-,15,few,TGTGCCAGCAGTTTATCGCGAAGGAGCACAGATACGCAGTATTTT,CASSLSRRSTDTQYF
TRBV6-2/TRBV6-3,TRBJ1-1,-,15,-,TGTGCCAGCAGTTACCTGGGACACCCGAACACTGAAGCTTTCTTT,CASSYLGHPNTEAFF
TRBV10-2,TRBJ1-3,-,15,many,TGCGCCAGCAGTGGAGACAGCAGTAGTGGTAACACCATATATTTT,CASSGDSSSGNTIYF
TRBV5-1,TRBJ2-7,TRBD1,14,-,TGCGCCAGCAGCCCGGGACAGGCATCCTACGAGCAGTACTTC,CASSPGQASYEQYF
TRBV12-3/TRBV12-4,TRBJ1-2,TRBD1,14,few,TGTGCCAGCAGTACCACCGGGACAGGGTACGGCTACACCTTC,CASSTTGTGYGYTF
TRBV6-1,TRBJ2-1,TRBD2,15,-,TGTGCCAGCAGTGACACTAGCGGGAGTAGCAATGAGCAGTTCTTC,CASSDTSGSSNEQFF
TRBV29-1,TRBJ2-1,TRBD2,13,many,TGCAGCGTGGTCAGTAGCGGGACGGACCAGCAGTTCTTC,CSVVSSGTDQQFF
TRBV12-3/TRBV12-4,TRBJ2-7,TRBD1,15,medium-sized,TGTGCCAGCAGCGAATTGGGACAGTCCCTCTACGAGCAGTACTTC,CASSELGQSLYEQYF
TRBV19,TRBJ2-7,-,15,few,TGTGCCAGTAGTATAGTCGGGGACTTTTCCTACGAGCAGTACTTC,CASSIVGDFSYEQYF
TRBV19,TRBJ1-5,-,12,-,TGTGCCAGTAGTCCCCCAAATCAGCCCCAGCATTTT,CASSPPNQPQHF
TRBV20-1,TRBJ1-3,TRBD1,16,once,TGCAGTGCTAGAGATTGGAGGGGGCTGTCTGGAAACACCATATATTTT,CSARDWRGLSGNTIYF
TRBV18,TRBJ1-1,TRBD1,14,-,TGTGCCAGCTCACCGACAGGGGGGGTCACTGAAGCTTTCTTT,CASSPTGGVTEAFF
TRBV28,TRBJ2-7,-,12,few,TGTGCCAGCAGTTTCCTCAAGTACGAGCAGTACTTC,CASSFLKYEQYF
TRBV20-1,TRBJ1-1,-,14,few,TGCAGTGCTATTTCCGGGGCCGTTGACACTGAAGCTTTCTTT,CSAISGAVDTEAFF
TRBV20-1,TRBJ1-1,-,14,-,TGCAGTGCAACCCGACGGGGGCGGAACACTGAAGCTTTCTTT,CSATRRGRNTEAFF
TRBV28,TRBJ1-6,-,11,many,TGTGCCAGCAGCAGGAATTCACCCCTCCACTTT,CASSRNSPLHF
TRBV20-1,TRBJ2-7,-,10,-,TGCAGTGCTAGCGACCCCGAGCAGTACTTC,CSASDPEQYF
TRBV19,TRBJ1-1,-,14,few,TGTGTCAGTTTTCTGCAGGGTGGGAACACTGAAGCTTTCTTT,CVSFLQGGNTEAFF
TRBV20-1,TRBJ1-5,TRBD1,17,few,TGCAGTGCTGGAGGGACAGGGGTCGAGAATTACAATCAGCCCCAGCATTTT,CSAGGTGVENYNQPQHF
TRBV4-1,TRBJ2-7,-,15,-,TGCGCCAGCAGCCAAGATAATGGCCGAATCTACGAGCAGTACTTC,CASSQDNGRIYEQYF
TRBV12-3/TRBV12-4,TRBJ2-7,-,15,medium-sized,TGTGCCAGCAGTTTAGTACTGGCACAGTCCTACGAGCAGTACTTC,CASSLVLAQSYEQYF
TRBV6-4,TRBJ2-3,TRBD1,15,many,TGTGCCAGCAGTGACTCTACAGGGGGCCCAGATACGCAGTATTTT,CASSDSTGGPDTQYF
TRBV4-1,TRBJ2-6,-,15,-,TGCGCCAGCAGCCAAGGACACTCTGGGGCCAACGTCCTGACTTTC,CASSQGHSGANVLTF
TRBV2,TRBJ1-5,-,13,few,TGTGCCAGCAGATCCGGGGGTGGTCAGCCCCAGCATTTT,CASRSGGGQPQHF
TRBV6-1,TRBJ2-1,-,14,few,TGTGCCAGCAGGAATACAGGGACCTGGAATGAGCAGTTCTTC,CASRNTGTWNEQFF
TRBV6-1,TRBJ2-6,-,15,medium-sized,TGTGCCAGCAGTGATGACATCTCTGGGGCCAACGTCCTGACTTTC,CASSDDISGANVLTF
TRBV11-3,TRBJ2-5,TRBD2,14,many,TGTGCCAGCAGCGGACTAGCGGGTAAAGAGACCCAGTACTTC,CASSGLAGKETQYF
TRBV4-3,TRBJ2-3,-,15,-,TGCGCCAGCAGCCAAGCGTCCCAACAGGGAGATACGCAGTATTTT,CASSQASQQGDTQYF
TRBV28,TRBJ2-7,-,13,-,TGTGCCAGCAGTTTACGCAGGGTGTACGAGCAGTACTTC,CASSLRRVYEQYF
TRBV5-1,TRBJ2-1,TRBD2,13,-,TGCGCCAGCATGACTAGCGTCTACAATGAGCAGTTCTTC,CASMTSVYNEQFF
TRBV4-3,TRBJ2-3,-,13,-,TGCGCCAGCAGCCCCCGGGCGGCAGATACGCAGTATTTT,CASSPRAADTQYF
TRBV18,TRBJ2-1,TRBD1,13,-,TGTGCCAGCTCACCCCGGGACAGGGTTGAGCAGTTCTTC,CASSPRDRVEQFF
TRBV6-5,TRBJ1-5,TRBD1,14,-,TGTGCCAGCAGTTACTCAGGACAGGGATTGCCCCAGCATTTT,CASSYSGQGLPQHF
TRBV7-2,TRBJ2-7,-,14,-,TGTGCCAGCAGCTTAGCGGGAGCGAGGGACGAGCAGTACTTC,CASSLAGARDEQYF
TRBV7-6,TRBJ2-7,-,15,-,TGTGCCAGCAGCCCCAGTCGAACTTCCTCCTACGAGCAGTACTTC,CASSPSRTSSYEQYF
TRBV6-1,TRBJ1-1,-,14,-,TGTGCCAGCAGTAGCCCGACAGTGGCCTCCGAAGCTATCTTT,CASSSPTVASEAIF
TRBV20-1,TRBJ1-2,TRBD1,15,once,TGCAGTGCTAGAGATCCCCAGCGGGACAGCTATGGCTACACCTTC,CSARDPQRDSYGYTF
TRBV20-1,TRBJ2-2,TRBD1,13,-,TGCAGTGCTCCCGACAGGGCGGGCGGGGAGCTGTTTTTT,CSAPDRAGGELFF
TRBV20-1,TRBJ1-4,-,17,once,TGCAGTGCTAGAGGCCTCGACGAAGTCGACATGAAAGGAAAACTGTTTTTT,CSARGLDEVDMKGKLFF
TRBV20-1,TRBJ2-1,TRBD2,14,medium-sized,TGCAGTGCTCCAAGCGGGAGTTACTACAATGAGCAGTTCTTC,CSAPSGSYYNEQFF
TRBV18,TRBJ1-1,-,14,-,TGTGCCAGCTCACCGGGCCTTGGAAACACTGAAGCTTTCTTT,CASSPGLGNTEAFF